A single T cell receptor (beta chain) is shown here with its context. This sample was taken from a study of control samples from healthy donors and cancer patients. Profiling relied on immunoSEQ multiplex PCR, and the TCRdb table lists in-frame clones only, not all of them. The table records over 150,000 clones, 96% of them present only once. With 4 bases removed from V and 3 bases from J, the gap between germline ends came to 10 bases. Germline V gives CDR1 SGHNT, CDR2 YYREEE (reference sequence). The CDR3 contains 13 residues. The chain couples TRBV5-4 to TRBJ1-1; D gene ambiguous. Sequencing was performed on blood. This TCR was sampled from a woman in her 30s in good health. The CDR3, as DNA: TGTGCCAGCAGCCCCCGGGATTACACTGAAGCTTTCTTT. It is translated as CASSPRDYTEAFF.